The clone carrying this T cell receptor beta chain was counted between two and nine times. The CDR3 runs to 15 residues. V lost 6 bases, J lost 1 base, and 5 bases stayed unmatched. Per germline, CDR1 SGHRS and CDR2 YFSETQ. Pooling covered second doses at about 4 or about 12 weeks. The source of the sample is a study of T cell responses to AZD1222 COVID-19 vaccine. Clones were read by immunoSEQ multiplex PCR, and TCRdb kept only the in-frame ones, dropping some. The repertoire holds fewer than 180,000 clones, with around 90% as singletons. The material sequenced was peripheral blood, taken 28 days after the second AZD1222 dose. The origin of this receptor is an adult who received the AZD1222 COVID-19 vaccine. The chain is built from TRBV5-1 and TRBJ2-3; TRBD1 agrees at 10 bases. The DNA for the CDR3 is TGCGCCAGCACCACCGGGACAGGGGGCACAGATACGCAGTATTTT. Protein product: CASTTGTGGTDTQYF. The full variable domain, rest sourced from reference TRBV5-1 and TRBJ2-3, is KAGVTQTPRYLIKTRGQQVTLSCSPISGHRSVSWYQQTPGQGLQFLFEYFSETQRNKGNFPGRFSGRQFSNSRSEMNVSTLELGDSALYLCASTTGTGGTDTQYFGPGTRLTVL.